The rows below give T cell receptor beta chains drawn from one sample of a study of shared clonotypes between healthy human individuals. Only in-frame clones appear in the TCRdb table, and some are missing; sequencing was by immunoSEQ multiplex PCR. The table records some 1.4 million clones, 96% of them present only once. The material sequenced was naive CD4+ T cells sorted from blood. These receptors were collected from a man aged 25-45 years in good health. Each CDR3 is given with its conserved first and last residue. A D gene is named only where the DNA matches it firmly. Not all rows give a size; the values are once, few, many and, for expanded clones, a class.

size,D,length,J,V,CDR3,DNA
-,-,12,TRBJ1-2,TRBV2,CASSLENYGYTF,TGTGCCAGCAGTCTGGAAAACTATGGCTACACCTTC
once,-,16,TRBJ2-6,TRBV15,CATSREAVSGANVLTF,TGTGCCACCAGCAGAGAAGCGGTCTCTGGGGCCAACGTCCTGACTTTC
-,-,14,TRBJ2-7,TRBV5-1,CASSLVRGSYEQYF,TGCGCCAGCAGCTTGGTGCGCGGAAGCTACGAGCAGTACTTC
-,TRBD1,13,TRBJ2-7,TRBV19,CASSHRGLFEQYF,TGTGCCAGTAGTCACAGGGGGCTTTTCGAGCAGTACTTC
-,-,14,TRBJ1-1,TRBV5-1,CASSLRPGDTEAFF,TGCGCCAGCAGCTTGAGGCCCGGAGACACTGAAGCTTTCTTT
-,-,11,TRBJ2-3,TRBV29-1,CSVVPTDTQYF,TGCAGCGTTGTTCCCACAGATACGCAGTATTTT
-,-,13,TRBJ2-4,TRBV7-8,CASSLAGMGIQYF,TGTGCCAGCAGCTTAGCCGGAATGGGCATTCAGTACTTC
-,-,13,TRBJ2-5,TRBV4-1,CASSPPWVETQYF,TGCGCCAGCAGCCCACCATGGGTAGAGACCCAGTACTTC
-,-,11,TRBJ1-1,TRBV7-9,CASSPLHEAFF,TGTGCCAGCAGCCCCCTACATGAAGCTTTCTTT
-,-,17,TRBJ2-1,TRBV11-2,CASSLVGPGAANNEQFF,TGTGCCAGCAGCTTAGTTGGGCCGGGGGCGGCTAACAATGAGCAGTTCTTC
-,TRBD1,14,TRBJ1-5,TRBV2,CASSEWTGDQPQHF,TGTGCCAGCAGTGAATGGACAGGGGATCAGCCCCAGCATTTT
-,TRBD1,14,TRBJ2-1,TRBV12-5,CASGLMDRPGEQFF,TGTGCTAGTGGCCTTATGGACAGGCCAGGTGAGCAGTTCTTC
-,-,15,TRBJ2-1,TRBV27,CASRTPRGYLNEQFF,TGTGCCAGCCGCACGCCCAGGGGCTACCTTAATGAGCAGTTCTTC
-,-,13,TRBJ1-1,TRBV28,CASRRTLNTEAFF,TGTGCCAGCAGACGCACACTGAACACTGAAGCTTTCTTT
-,TRBD2,16,TRBJ2-1,TRBV5-1,CASSWKTSDKYNEQFF,TGCGCCAGCAGCTGGAAGACTAGCGACAAATACAATGAGCAGTTCTTC
-,-,14,TRBJ2-5,TRBV25-1,CASSDLQRERAQYF,TGTGCCAGCAGTGACCTTCAACGGGAAAGGGCCCAGTACTTC